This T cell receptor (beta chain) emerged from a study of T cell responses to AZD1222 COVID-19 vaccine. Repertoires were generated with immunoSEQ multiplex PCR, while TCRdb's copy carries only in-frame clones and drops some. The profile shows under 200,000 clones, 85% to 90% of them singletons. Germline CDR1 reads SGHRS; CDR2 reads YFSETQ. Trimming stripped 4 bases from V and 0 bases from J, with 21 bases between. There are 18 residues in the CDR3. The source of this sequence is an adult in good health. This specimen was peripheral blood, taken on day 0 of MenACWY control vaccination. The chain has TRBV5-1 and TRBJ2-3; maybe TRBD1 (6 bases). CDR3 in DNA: TGCGCCAGCAGCACCACCGGGACATCATACGGTAGCACAGATACGCAGTATTTT. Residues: CASSTTGTSYGSTDTQYF. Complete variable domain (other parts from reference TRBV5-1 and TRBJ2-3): KAGVTQTPRYLIKTRGQQVTLSCSPISGHRSVSWYQQTPGQGLQFLFEYFSETQRNKGNFPGRFSGRQFSNSRSEMNVSTLELGDSALYLCASSTTGTSYGSTDTQYFGPGTRLTVL.